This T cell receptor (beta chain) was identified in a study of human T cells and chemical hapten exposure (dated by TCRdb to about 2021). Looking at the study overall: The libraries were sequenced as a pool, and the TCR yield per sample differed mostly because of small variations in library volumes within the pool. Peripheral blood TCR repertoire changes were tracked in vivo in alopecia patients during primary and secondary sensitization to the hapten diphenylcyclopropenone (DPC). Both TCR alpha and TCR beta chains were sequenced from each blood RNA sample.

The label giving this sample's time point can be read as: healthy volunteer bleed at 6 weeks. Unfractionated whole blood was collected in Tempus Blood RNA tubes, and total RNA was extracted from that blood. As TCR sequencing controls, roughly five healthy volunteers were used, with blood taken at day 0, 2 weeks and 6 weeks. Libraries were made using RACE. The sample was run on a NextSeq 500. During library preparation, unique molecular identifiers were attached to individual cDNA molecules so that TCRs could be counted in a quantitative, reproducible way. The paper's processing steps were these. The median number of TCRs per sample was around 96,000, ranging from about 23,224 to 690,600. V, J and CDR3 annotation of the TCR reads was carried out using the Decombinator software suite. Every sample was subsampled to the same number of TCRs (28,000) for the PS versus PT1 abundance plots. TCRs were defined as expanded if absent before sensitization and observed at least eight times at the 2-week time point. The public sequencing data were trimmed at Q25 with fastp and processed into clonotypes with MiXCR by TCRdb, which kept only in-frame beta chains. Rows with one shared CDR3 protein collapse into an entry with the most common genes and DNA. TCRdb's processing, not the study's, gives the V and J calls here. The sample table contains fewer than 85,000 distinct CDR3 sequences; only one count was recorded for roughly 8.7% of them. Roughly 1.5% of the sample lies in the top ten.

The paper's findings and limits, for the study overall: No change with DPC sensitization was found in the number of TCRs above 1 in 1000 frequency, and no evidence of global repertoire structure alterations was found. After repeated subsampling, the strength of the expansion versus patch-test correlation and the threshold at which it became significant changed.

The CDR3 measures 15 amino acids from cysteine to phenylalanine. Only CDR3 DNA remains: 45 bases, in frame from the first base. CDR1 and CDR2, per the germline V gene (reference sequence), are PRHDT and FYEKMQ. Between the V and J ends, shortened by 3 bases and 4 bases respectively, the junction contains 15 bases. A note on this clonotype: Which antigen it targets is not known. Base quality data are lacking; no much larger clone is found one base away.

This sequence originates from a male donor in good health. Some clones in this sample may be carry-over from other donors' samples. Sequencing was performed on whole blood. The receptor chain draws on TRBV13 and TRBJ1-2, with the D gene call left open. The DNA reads TGTGCCAGCAGCTTCGATAACAGCAATTTCTATGGCTACACCTTC. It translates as CASSFDNSNFYGYTF.